This T cell receptor (beta chain) was captured in a study of blood T cell repertoires in COVID-19. The assay was immunoSEQ multiplex PCR, and TCRdb's table has in-frame clones only and misses some. The sample holds approximately 180,000 clones, approximately 86% seen once. Germline loops: CDR1 SNHLY, CDR2 FYNNEI. CDR3 length: 15 amino acids. Trimming cost V 0 bases and J 2 bases, with 11 bases left between them. Sequenced material: peripheral blood. This TCR derives from a woman between 50 and 59 years old with acute or convalescent COVID-19. This chain links TRBV2 with TRBJ2-7, with D maybe TRBD1 (6 bases). CDR3 sequence: CASSEAVDSTYEQYF. The CDR3, as DNA: TGTGCCAGCAGTGAAGCCGTGGACAGCACCTACGAGCAGTACTTC.